This is a list of T cell receptor beta chains from one sample in a study of blood T cell repertoires in COVID-19. The table came from immunoSEQ multiplex PCR; TCRdb's copy has only in-frame clones and leaves some out. Of under 250,000 clones in the sample, 86% were seen once. Sequenced input: peripheral blood. The source is a woman in her fifties or sixties who had recovered from COVID-19. The CDR3 runs from the conserved cysteine through the conserved F or W. The D gene is left open where the match is weak. A row's size may be missing; if present it is once, few, many or a size class.

d_call	v_call	clone_size	j_call	cdr3_nt	cdr3_aa
TRBD2	TRBV6-5	NA	TRBJ2-5	TGTGCCAGCAGTCGACTAGCCCAAGAGACCCAGTACTTC	CASSRLAQETQYF
NA	TRBV4-1	few	TRBJ1-2	TGCGCCAGCAGCCAAGGCCTCCGAGGAAGTAACTATGGCTACACCTTC	CASSQGLRGSNYGYTF
NA	TRBV14	NA	TRBJ1-2	TGTGCCAGCAGCCTGTCTCTGAACTATGGCTACACCTTC	CASSLSLNYGYTF
NA	TRBV11-1	NA	TRBJ2-1	TGTGCCAGCAGCCTGCGGCAGGGAAGCTCCTACAATGAGCAGTTCTTC	CASSLRQGSSYNEQFF
TRBD1	TRBV28	NA	TRBJ1-5	TGTGCCAGCAGTTTTCCCGGGACAGGGGCCAATCAGCCCCAGCATTTT	CASSFPGTGANQPQHF
NA	TRBV3-1/TRBV3-2	once	TRBJ2-5	TGTGCCAGCAGCCAAGCGCAGGGTGGGAGGGAGACCCAGTACTTC	CASSQAQGGRETQYF
TRBD2	TRBV6-2/TRBV6-3	NA	TRBJ2-1	TGTGCCAGCAGTTTACTAGCGGGGGGGCCGAATGAGCAGTTCTTC	CASSLLAGGPNEQFF
NA	TRBV5-1	NA	TRBJ1-2	TGCGCCAGCAGCTTGGACAGCTATGGCTACACCTTC	CASSLDSYGYTF
TRBD2	TRBV3-1/TRBV3-2	NA	TRBJ2-5	TGTGCCAGCAGCAAACAGACTAGCGGGGCGCAAGAGACCCAGTACTTC	CASSKQTSGAQETQYF
NA	TRBV7-9	NA	TRBJ2-3	TGTGCCAGCAGCTCAGGGTTGTTCACAGATACGCAGTATTTT	CASSSGLFTDTQYF
TRBD2	TRBV6-6	NA	TRBJ2-1	TGTGCCAGCAGTCTTTTTTCCAGCGGGGGGGCCCCGGGTGAGCAGTTCTTC	CASSLFSSGGAPGEQFF
NA	TRBV2	few	TRBJ2-1	TGTGCCAGCACCGAAGGGGGGGGCGGTGGGTTCTTC	CASTEGGGGGFF
NA	TRBV11-3	NA	TRBJ1-1	TGTGCCAGCAGCCCCCGGGGAAACACTGAAGCTTTCTTT	CASSPRGNTEAFF
NA	TRBV5-4	NA	TRBJ1-4	TGTGCCAGCAGCCCGGGTGGACATAATGAAAAACTGTTTTTT	CASSPGGHNEKLFF
NA	TRBV10-3	NA	TRBJ2-3	TGTGCCATCAGTGAGGACTCCGGCACAGATACGCAGTATTTT	CAISEDSGTDTQYF
TRBD2	TRBV18	NA	TRBJ2-5	TGTGCCAGCTCACGGACTAGCGGGGCCCAAGAGACCCAGTACTTC	CASSRTSGAQETQYF
TRBD2	TRBV7-2	once	TRBJ2-2	TGTGCCAGCAGCTTAGTAGCGGGGGTGGCCGGGGAGCTGTTTTTT	CASSLVAGVAGELFF
TRBD2	TRBV19	NA	TRBJ2-1	TGTGCCAGTACCCAATTAAGCGGGGGGCACGGCAATGAGCAGTTCTTC	CASTQLSGGHGNEQFF
NA	TRBV1	NA	TRBJ2-7	TGCACCAGCAGCCACCCCACTATTGCGGGTTACGAGCAGTACTTC	CTSSHPTIAGYEQYF
NA	TRBV4-1	once	TRBJ2-2	TGCGCCAGCAGTCTCAGGGCCACCGGAGCGACCGGGGAGCTGTTTTTT	CASSLRATGATGELFF
NA	TRBV4-3	NA	TRBJ2-3	TGCGCCAGCAGCCACAATCCTACTAGTAGCGTTCTCGCAGATACGCAGTATTTT	CASSHNPTSSVLADTQYF
TRBD1	TRBV5-1	once	TRBJ2-4	TGCGCCAGCAGCTTGGGAGACAGGGTCGCCAAAAACATTCAGTACTTC	CASSLGDRVAKNIQYF